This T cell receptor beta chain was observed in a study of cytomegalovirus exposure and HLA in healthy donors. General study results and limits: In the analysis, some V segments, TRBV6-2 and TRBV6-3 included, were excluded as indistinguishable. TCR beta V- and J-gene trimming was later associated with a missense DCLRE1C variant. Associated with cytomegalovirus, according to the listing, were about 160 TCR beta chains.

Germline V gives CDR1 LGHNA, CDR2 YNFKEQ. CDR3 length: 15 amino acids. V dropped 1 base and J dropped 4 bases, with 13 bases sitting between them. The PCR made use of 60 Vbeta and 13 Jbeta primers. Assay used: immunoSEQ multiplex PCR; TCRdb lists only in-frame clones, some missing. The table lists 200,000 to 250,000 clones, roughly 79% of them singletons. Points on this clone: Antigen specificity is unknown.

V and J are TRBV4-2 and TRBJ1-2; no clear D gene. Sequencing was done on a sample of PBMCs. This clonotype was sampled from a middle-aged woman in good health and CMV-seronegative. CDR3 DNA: TGTGCCAGCAGCCAAGTCCTCGATGGCTCCTATGGCTACACCTTC. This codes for CASSQVLDGSYGYTF.